This T cell receptor (beta chain) was obtained from a study of blood T cell repertoires in COVID-19. About the research overall: The samples span acute and convalescent COVID-19 from the United States, Italy and Spain.

The data were produced by immunoSEQ multiplex PCR, yet TCRdb's version contains in-frame clones alone and is incomplete. The table has roughly 130,000 clones, about 92% seen once. The CDR3 consists of 12 residues. The germline V and J ends were trimmed by 7 bases and 2 bases, with 8 bases remaining between them. From germline, CDR1 is MNHNY and CDR2 SVGAGI (reference sequence). The chain links TRBV6-6 to TRBJ1-1; D gene uncertain. This receptor was obtained from a man aged 50-59 years with active COVID-19. The sample taken for sequencing was peripheral blood. In DNA form, the CDR3 reads TGTGCCAGCAATCTAGCAAACACTGAAGCTTTCTTT. It yields the protein CASNLANTEAFF.